This TCR beta chain was sequenced for a study of blood T cell repertoires in COVID-19. V was cut by 4 bases and J by 1 base, with 9 bases left in between. This CDR3 has 13 amino acids. Germline V gene lookup returns CDR1 SGHDT and CDR2 YYEEEE. The assay was immunoSEQ multiplex PCR, and TCRdb's table has in-frame clones only and misses some. The sample shows 25,000 to 30,000 clones, over 85% of them seen only once. Specimen: peripheral blood. The TCR sequence derives from a man between 65 and 85 years old with active or convalescent COVID-19. This sequence joins TRBV5-6 and TRBJ2-7; TRBD1 is a possible D gene (5 bases). CDR3 residues: CASSPQVSYEQYF. The DNA for the CDR3 is TGTGCCAGCAGCCCACAGGTTTCCTACGAGCAGTACTTC.